These 4 T cell receptor beta chains came from one sample sequenced in a study of CXCR3-negative and CXCR3-positive naive CD8 T cells. The TRB cDNA libraries were prepared by 5' RACE with UMI labels. Reprocessing the 5' RACE reads, TCRdb reports a single entry for every CDR3 protein and omits DNA. This sample's table has tens of thousands of distinct CDR3 sequences. Source material: naive CXCR3- CD8+ T cells from blood. Subset given: CD45RO-CCR7+CD27+CD95- naive CD8+ T cells lacking CXCR3 (TNR3-). The receptors originated from a human donor in good health. Some clones in this sample may be carry-over from other donors' samples.

The chain employs TRBV28 and TRBJ2-7; as DNA is missing, the TRBD2 call by TCRdb cannot be tested. The CDR3 is made up of 14 amino acids. Germline V gene sequence: CDR1 MDHEN, CDR2 SYDVKM. CDR3 sequence: CASSFVGSNGEQYF.

The chain links TRBV5-1 to TRBJ1-1; TCRdb's assignment of TRBD1 cannot be checked, as there is no DNA. Per the germline V gene, CDR1 is SGHRS and CDR2 is YFSETQ. The CDR3 length is 16 residues. CDR3: CASSLGEGRWNTEAFF.

The chain joins TRBV5-4 to TRBJ2-7. The CDR3 is 13 residues long. Germline V gives CDR1 SGHNT, CDR2 YYREEE (reference sequence). The CDR3 reads CASSLSAAYEQYF.

V is TRBV28 and J is TRBJ2-7; with no DNA, the TCRdb D assignment of TRBD1 cannot be verified. Germline loops: CDR1 MDHEN, CDR2 SYDVKM. The CDR3 extends over 15 amino acids. The CDR3 here is CASSYPSKQGDEQYF.